Listed here are 29 T cell receptor beta chains from one sample, sequenced in a study of T cell repertoires in cytomegalovirus infection. Via MiXCR, TCRdb re-called the reads, giving one row per CDR3 protein. The sample contains about 920,000 distinct CDR3 sequences, about a third of which appear only once. Their antigen targets remain unknown. Here the sequenced sample was cultured CD8+ T cells from PBMCs, taken from culture after CMV antigen stimulation. Every receptor here comes from a human donor in good health (CMV status not recorded). Some clones in this sample may be carry-over from other donors' samples.

A few counts support this clonotype. This CDR3 is CASSYSAGGGVGAFF. The DNA of the CDR3 is TGTGCCAGCAGTTACTCCGCAGGGGGCGGCGTTGGCGCTTTCTTT. The chain couples TRBV6-6 to TRBJ1-1; 8 bases map to TRBD1. Trimming took 0 bases from V and 11 from J; bases not matched to a gene: 11. The CDR3 has 15 amino acids. Looked up from germline, CDR1 is MNHNY and CDR2 is SVGAGI (reference sequence).

The V call is TRBV12-3 or TRBV12-4, the J call TRBJ2-7, with unresolved D. The V end lost 2 bases, the J end lost 6 bases, and 11 bases lay between the germline ends. This CDR3 has 13 residues. CDR3 sequence reads: CASSLRVSGEQYF. In DNA, the CDR3 is TGTGCCAGCAGTTTACGGGTGTCGGGCGAGCAGTACTTC.

Only a few counts were recorded for this clonotype. In DNA, the CDR3 is TGTGCCAGCAGGACAGGGGGGTATTCACCCCTCCACTTT. Protein sequence: CASRTGGYSPLHF. The chain carries TRBV5-6 and TRBJ1-6; TRBD1 matches 9 bases. V was clipped by 5 bases and J by 8 bases; unmatched bases: 2. The germline gives CDR1 SGHDT, CDR2 YYEEEE. This CDR3 region has 13 residues.

This clonotype was seen a single time. The rearrangement uses TRBV11-2 and TRBJ2-1, with 7 bases matching TRBD2. Trimming removed 5 bases from V and 5 bases from J; junction bases left unmatched: 12. CDR1 is SGHAT and CDR2 is FQNNGV in the germline V gene. This CDR3 comprises 16 residues. The DNA of the CDR3 is TGTGCCAGCAGCACCCCAAGGGAGGGTAGGAACAATGAGCAGTTCTTC. The encoded protein is CASSTPREGRNNEQFF.

The CDR3 coding sequence is TGTGCCACCAGTGATTTGACTAGCGACGCGAACACCGGGGAGCTGTTTTTT. Protein: CATSDLTSDANTGELFF. The chain is built from TRBV24-1 and TRBJ2-2; 7 bases align to TRBD2. The V gene's germline CDR1 is KGHDR and CDR2 SFDVKD. V dropped 0 bases and J dropped 0; count of bases not matched to a gene: 3. This CDR3 is built from 17 residues.

J is TRBJ2-5 and V is TRBV28; weak D call: TRBD1 (6 bases). The V gene lost 4 bases and the J gene lost 5 bases, with 17 bases spanning the gap. The germline CDR1 and CDR2 sequences are MDHEN and SYDVKM. The CDR3 loop spans 15 amino acids. CDR3 region: CASSSPGHPKETQYF. In DNA form, the CDR3 reads TGTGCCAGCAGTTCACCGGGACATCCGAAGGAGACCCAGTACTTC.

This clonotype was seen at least ten times. The chain has TRBV6-1 and TRBJ1-3; unclear D gene. The germline gives CDR1 MNHNS, CDR2 SASEGT. This CDR3 has 12 amino acids. Trimming took off 5 bases at V and 5 bases at J, with 7 bases between the two ends. The CDR3 DNA is TGTGCCAGCAGTAGTGATCGAAACACCATATATTTT. It is translated as CASSSDRNTIYF.

This chain links TRBV5-4 with TRBJ1-2; D is ambiguous. Trimming left V 2 bases short and J 2 bases short, with 10 bases between. Per germline, CDR1 SGHNT and CDR2 YYREEE (reference sequence). The CDR3 covers 14 residues. The chain's CDR3 is CASSLGTENYGYTF. The CDR3 nucleotides are TGTGCCAGCAGCTTAGGAACTGAGAACTATGGCTACACCTTC.

In its sample, this clonotype was seen once. This chain links TRBV19 with TRBJ2-5; D is perhaps TRBD2 (6 bases). CDR3 length: 13 residues. Germline V gene sequence: CDR1 LNHDA, CDR2 SQIVND (reference sequence). The V gene lost 6 bases and the J gene lost 7 bases, with 15 bases spanning the gap. CDR3 residues: CASSRLVSGTQYF. The CDR3, as DNA: TGTGCCAGTAGCCGACTAGTTTCGGGGACCCAGTACTTC.

This clonotype was counted only a few times. DNA of the CDR3: TGTGCCAGCAGTTTTAGGGTTGGCGGGGAGCTGTTTTTT. This codes for CASSFRVGGELFF. The chain joins TRBV27 to TRBJ2-2; D is uncertain. Trimming cost V 3 bases and J 7 bases, with 9 bases left between them. CDR3 length: 13 residues. Germline CDR1 is MNHEY and CDR2 is SMNVEV (reference sequence).

This clonotype was picked up a small number of times. CDR3 sequence (DNA): TGTGCCAGCAGTTTTACAGGGCTCGGAGCCGGGGAGCTGTTTTTT. Translation gives CASSFTGLGAGELFF. The chain employs TRBV12-3 or TRBV12-4 and TRBJ2-2; D is possibly TRBD1 (6 bases). This CDR3 comprises 15 residues. V was trimmed by 3 bases and J by 6 bases, leaving 14 bases between them.

The V call is TRBV6-2 or TRBV6-3, the J call TRBJ2-7; unclear D gene. The CDR3 is 14 residues long. CDR1 and CDR2 from the germline V gene are MNHEY and SVGEGT. Trimming left V 4 bases short and J 2 bases short, with 12 bases between. CDR3 amino acids: CASSFRGVTYEQYV. The DNA for the CDR3 is TGTGCCAGCAGTTTCCGTGGGGTAACCTACGAGCAGTACGTC.

V is TRBV7-2 and J is TRBJ2-7; D possibly corresponds to TRBD1 (5 bases). V was pared by 7 bases and J by 7 bases, with 11 bases between. This CDR3 spans 11 amino acids. Germline loops: CDR1 SGHTA, CDR2 FQGNSA. CDR3 region: CASTQGKEQYV. The CDR3 DNA reads as TGTGCCAGCACCCAGGGTAAAGAGCAGTACGTC.

This clonotype was seen ten or more times. This rearrangement joins TRBV7-2 to TRBJ1-5, with unresolved D. Per the germline V gene, CDR1 is SGHTA and CDR2 is FQGNSA. The CDR3 totals 13 residues. V lost 2 bases, J lost 3 bases, and 5 bases lay in between. CDR3 nucleotides: TGTGCCAGCAGCTTAATGGACAATCAGCCCCAGCATTTT. Amino acid sequence: CASSLMDNQPQHF. Full variable domain (rest looked up from reference TRBV7-2 and TRBJ1-5): GAGVSQSPSNKVTEKGKDVELRCDPISGHTALYWYRQSLGQGLEFLIYFQGNSAPDKSGLPSDRFSAERTGGSVSTLTIQRTQQEDSAVYLCASSLMDNQPQHFGDGTRLSIL.

CDR3 in amino acids: CASSLSGQGDEQFF. CDR3 DNA sequence: TGTGCCAGCAGCCTATCAGGGCAGGGCGATGAGCAGTTCTTC. This chain joins TRBV11-2 and TRBJ2-1; perhaps TRBD1 as D (5 bases). V lost 5 bases to trimming and J lost 8 bases, with 16 bases between them. The CDR3 has 14 amino acids. Germline assignment: CDR1 SGHAT and CDR2 FQNNGV.

The rearrangement links TRBV7-9 to TRBJ1-1; D unclear. Germline V gene data show CDR1 as SEHNR and CDR2 as FQNEAQ (reference sequence). V lost 5 bases to trimming and J lost 3 bases, with 13 bases between them. The CDR3 is made up of 14 amino acids. The CDR3 nucleotides are TGTGCCAGCAGCCGGCCCGGGTGGGACACTGAAGCTTTCTTT. As protein: CASSRPGWDTEAFF.

Only a few counts were recorded for this clonotype. This sequence joins TRBV15 and TRBJ1-1; D is possibly TRBD1 (5 bases). CDR1 is LNHNV, CDR2 YYDKDF, per germline (reference sequence). The CDR3 contains 14 residues. V lost 5 bases, J lost 0 bases, and 10 bases lay in between. The CDR3 sequence is CATSRGALNTEAFF. The CDR3 nucleotides read TGTGCCACCAGCCGCGGGGCCCTGAACACTGAAGCTTTCTTT.

The V gene is TRBV23-1, the J gene TRBJ2-1; D possibly matches TRBD1 or TRBD2 (5 bases each). TRBV23-1 is sorted into the ORF group, with uncertain function. V was trimmed by 4 bases and J by 3 bases, leaving 13 bases between them. The CDR3 totals 15 residues. The DNA of the CDR3 is TGCGCCAGCAGTCGGGACGGAAGACTCTACAATGAGCAGTTCTTC. This encodes CASSRDGRLYNEQFF.

J is TRBJ2-1 and V is TRBV5-6, with a tentative D call TRBD2 (6 bases). There are 12 residues in the CDR3. Germline CDR1 is SGHDT and CDR2 is YYEEEE. V lost 7 bases and J lost 7, with 12 bases in between. The CDR3 sequence: CASVGSANEQFF. The CDR3 region has the DNA TGTGCCAGCGTCGGGAGTGCGAATGAGCAGTTCTTC.

Notes on this clonotype: A much more abundant neighbour one base away suggests this may be a read error. V and J are TRBV12-3 or TRBV12-4 and TRBJ2-1, with D tentatively TRBD1 (6 bases). The CDR3 spans 16 residues. CDR3 nucleotide sequence: TGTACCAGCAGTTTAGCAAGAACAGGGTTTCGTTATGAGCAGTTCTTC. Its protein is CTSSLARTGFRYEQFF.

The chain links TRBV5-1 to TRBJ2-5, with 10 bases that match TRBD2. The V segment lost 3 bases and the J segment 3 bases; nucleotides outside the gene matches: 5. Germline CDR1 is SGHRS and CDR2 is YFSETQ. This CDR3 has 15 amino acids. This CDR3 reads CASSSALAGKETQYF. In nucleotides, the CDR3 is TGCGCCAGCAGCTCGGCACTAGCGGGGAAAGAGACCCAGTACTTC.

The sample holds a few counts of this clonotype. The chain uses TRBV10-3 and TRBJ2-2; TRBD1 agrees at 7 bases. The CDR3 loop spans 16 amino acids. CDR1 and CDR2 from the germline V gene are ENHRY and SYGVKD. J was trimmed by 8 bases and V by 3 bases; bases with no gene match: 12. This chain's CDR3 is CAISEVGGERGGELFF. The CDR3 DNA reads TGTGCCATCAGTGAAGTAGGGGGCGAAAGAGGTGGGGAGCTGTTTTTT.

The rearrangement links TRBV24-1 to TRBJ2-1; tentative D call: TRBD1 (6 bases). The germline CDR1 and CDR2 sequences are KGHDR and SFDVKD. The CDR3 is 13 amino acids. The V gene lost 4 bases and the J gene lost 11 bases, with 14 bases spanning the gap. DNA of the CDR3: TGTGCCACCAGTGAGGTGACCGGGACACAGCAGTTCTTC. Translation gives CATSEVTGTQQFF.

The chain uses TRBV20-1 and TRBJ1-1; 10 nucleotides agree with TRBD1. This CDR3 has 15 residues. Per germline, CDR1 DFQATT and CDR2 SNEGSKA (reference sequence). V lost 5 bases and J lost 3; bases outside the gene matches: 9. The DNA for the CDR3 is TGCAGTGCTGAGGACAGGGGGTATTTTGACACTGAAGCTTTCTTT. As protein: CSAEDRGYFDTEAFF.

The chain uses TRBV6-6 and TRBJ1-5; no firm D call. Trimming removed 0 bases at V and 8 bases at J, with 11 bases between. The CDR3 spans 14 residues. Germline CDR1 MNHNY, CDR2 SVGAGI (reference sequence). The CDR3 nucleotides read TGTGCCAGCAGTTACTCGCTGGGGAGGGAGCCCCAGCATTTT. Amino acid sequence: CASSYSLGREPQHF.

V and J are TRBV9 and TRBJ2-5; the match to TRBD1 covers 7 bases. CDR1 SGDLS and CDR2 YYNGEE come from the germline V gene. The trim removed 5 bases at V and 5 bases at J, leaving 15 bases unmatched. This CDR3 is built from 16 residues. CDR3 loop: CASSRSPEGAYETQYF. CDR3 DNA sequence: TGTGCCAGCAGTCGGAGTCCCGAGGGGGCGTATGAGACCCAGTACTTC.

The chain has TRBV19 and TRBJ2-2, with 8 bases aligning to TRBD2. J lost 4 bases, V lost 3 bases, and 7 bases had no gene match. Germline assignment: CDR1 LNHDA and CDR2 SQIVND (reference sequence). The CDR3 has 16 amino acids. For the CDR3, the DNA is TGTGCCAGTAGTATCCTCGGGGGGGATAGCACCGGGGAGCTGTTTTTT. The encoded protein is CASSILGGDSTGELFF. Filled out from reference TRBV19 and TRBJ2-2, the complete variable domain reads DGGITQSPKYLFRKEGQNVTLSCEQNLNHDAMYWYRQDPGQGLRLIYYSQIVNDFQKGDIAEGYSVSREKKESFPLTVTSAQKNPTAFYLCASSILGGDSTGELFFGEGSRLTVL.

The V call is TRBV4-2, the J call TRBJ1-3; no definite D call. The V and J ends lost 0 bases and 4 bases respectively, with 10 bases between them. In germline, CDR1 is LGHNA, CDR2 YNFKEQ. This CDR3 region has 15 residues. The CDR3 loop is CASSQEAIAGNTIYF. The CDR3 DNA reads TGTGCCAGCAGCCAAGAGGCGATCGCCGGAAACACCATATATTTT.

CDR3 loop: CASPSGQVNSPLHF. For the CDR3, the DNA is TGTGCCAGTCCCTCCGGACAGGTTAATTCACCCCTCCACTTT. J is TRBJ1-6 and V is TRBV2; 7 nucleotides agree with TRBD1. This CDR3 has 14 amino acids. The ends lost 9 bases at V and 6 bases at J; junction bases unmatched: 8. Germline loops: CDR1 SNHLY, CDR2 FYNNEI.